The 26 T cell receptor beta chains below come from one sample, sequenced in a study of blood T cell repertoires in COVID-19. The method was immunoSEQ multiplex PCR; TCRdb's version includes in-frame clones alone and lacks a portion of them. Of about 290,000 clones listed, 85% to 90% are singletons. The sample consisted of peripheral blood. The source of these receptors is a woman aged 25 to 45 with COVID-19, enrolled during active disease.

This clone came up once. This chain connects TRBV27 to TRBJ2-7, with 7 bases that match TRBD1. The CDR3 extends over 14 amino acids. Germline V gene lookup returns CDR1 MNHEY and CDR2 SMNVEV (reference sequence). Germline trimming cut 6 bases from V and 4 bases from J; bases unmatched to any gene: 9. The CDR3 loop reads CASRQGSVGYEQYF. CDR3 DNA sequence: TGTGCCAGCAGACAGGGGAGCGTGGGGTACGAGCAGTACTTC.

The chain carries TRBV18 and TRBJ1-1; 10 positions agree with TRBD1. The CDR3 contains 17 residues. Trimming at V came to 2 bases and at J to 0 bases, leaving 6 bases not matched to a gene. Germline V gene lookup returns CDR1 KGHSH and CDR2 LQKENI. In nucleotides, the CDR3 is TGTGCCAGCTCACCATCCGGACAGGGGGGCGTGAACACTGAAGCTTTCTTT. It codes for CASSPSGQGGVNTEAFF. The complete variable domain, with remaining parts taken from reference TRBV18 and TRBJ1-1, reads NAGVMQNPRHLVRRRGQEARLRCSPMKGHSHVYWYRQLPEEGLKFMVYLQKENIIDESGMPKERFSAEFPKEGPSILRIQQVVRGDSAAYFCASSPSGQGGVNTEAFFGQGTRLTVV.

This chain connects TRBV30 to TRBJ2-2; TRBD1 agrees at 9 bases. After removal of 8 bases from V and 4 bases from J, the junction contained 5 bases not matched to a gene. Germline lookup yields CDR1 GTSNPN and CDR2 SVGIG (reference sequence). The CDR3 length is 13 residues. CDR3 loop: CAGYRGLTGELFF. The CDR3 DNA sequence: TGTGCCGGATACAGGGGGCTCACCGGGGAGCTGTTTTTT.

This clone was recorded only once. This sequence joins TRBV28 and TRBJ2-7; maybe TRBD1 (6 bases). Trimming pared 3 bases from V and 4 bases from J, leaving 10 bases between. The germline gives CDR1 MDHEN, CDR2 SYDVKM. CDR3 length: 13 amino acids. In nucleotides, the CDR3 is TGTGCCAGCAGTTTTCTAGACAGGTACGAGCAGTACTTC. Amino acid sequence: CASSFLDRYEQYF.

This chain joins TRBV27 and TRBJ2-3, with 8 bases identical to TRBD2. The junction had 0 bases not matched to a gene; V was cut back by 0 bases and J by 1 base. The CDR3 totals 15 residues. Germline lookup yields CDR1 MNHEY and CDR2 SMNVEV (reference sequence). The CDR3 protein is CASSLSSGGTDTQYF. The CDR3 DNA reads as TGTGCCAGCAGTTTATCTAGCGGGGGCACAGATACGCAGTATTTT.

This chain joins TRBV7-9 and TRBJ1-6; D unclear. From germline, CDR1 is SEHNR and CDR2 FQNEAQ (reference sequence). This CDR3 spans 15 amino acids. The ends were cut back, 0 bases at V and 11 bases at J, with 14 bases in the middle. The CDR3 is CASSLASGVTPPLHF. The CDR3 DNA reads TGTGCCAGCAGCTTAGCCTCCGGGGTGACCCCACCCCTCCACTTT.

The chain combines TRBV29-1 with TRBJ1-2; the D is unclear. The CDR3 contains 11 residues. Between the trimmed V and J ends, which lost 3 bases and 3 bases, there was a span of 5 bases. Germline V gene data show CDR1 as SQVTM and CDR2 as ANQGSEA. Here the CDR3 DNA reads TGCAGCGTTGAGAGGGACTATGGCTACACCTTC. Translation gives CSVERDYGYTF.

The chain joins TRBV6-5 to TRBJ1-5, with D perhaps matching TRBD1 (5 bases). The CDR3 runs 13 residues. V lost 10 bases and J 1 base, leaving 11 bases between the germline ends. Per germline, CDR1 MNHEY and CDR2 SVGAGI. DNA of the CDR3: TGTGCCACCCGCGACAGAAGCAATCAGCCCCAGCATTTT. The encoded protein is CATRDRSNQPQHF.

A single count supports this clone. In DNA form, the CDR3 reads TGTGCCAGCAGCGTCCCGGGGACATACAACTATGGCTACACCTTC. This encodes CASSVPGTYNYGYTF. The rearrangement links TRBV9 to TRBJ1-2, with D perhaps TRBD1 (6 bases). The CDR3 covers 15 residues. Trimming pared 2 bases from V and 2 bases from J, leaving 13 bases between. The germline CDR1 and CDR2 sequences are SGDLS and YYNGEE.

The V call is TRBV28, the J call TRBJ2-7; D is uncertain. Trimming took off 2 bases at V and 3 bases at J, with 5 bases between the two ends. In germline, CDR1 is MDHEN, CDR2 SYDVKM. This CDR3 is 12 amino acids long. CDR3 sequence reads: CASSLGFYEQYF. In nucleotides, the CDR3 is TGTGCCAGCAGTTTAGGCTTCTACGAGCAGTACTTC.

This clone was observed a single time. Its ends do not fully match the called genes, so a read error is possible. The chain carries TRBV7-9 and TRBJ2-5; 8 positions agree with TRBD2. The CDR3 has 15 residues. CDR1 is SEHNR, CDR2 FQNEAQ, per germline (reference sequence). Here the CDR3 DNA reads TGTCCCAGCACCCCACGGGGGGGGGTGATCGAGACCCAGTACTTC. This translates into CPSTPRGGVIETQYF.

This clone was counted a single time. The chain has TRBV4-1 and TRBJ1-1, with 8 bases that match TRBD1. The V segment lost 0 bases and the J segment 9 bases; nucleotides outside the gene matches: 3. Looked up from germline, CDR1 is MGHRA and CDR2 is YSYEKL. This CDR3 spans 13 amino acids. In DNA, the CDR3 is TGCGCCAGCAGCCAAGATTCCAGGGGGCAAGCTTTCTTT. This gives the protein CASSQDSRGQAFF.

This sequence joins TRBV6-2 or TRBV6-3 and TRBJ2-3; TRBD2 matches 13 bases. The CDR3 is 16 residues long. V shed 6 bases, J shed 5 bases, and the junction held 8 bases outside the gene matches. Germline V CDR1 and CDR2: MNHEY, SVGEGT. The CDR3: CASSQLAGGPGDTQYF. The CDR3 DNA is TGTGCCAGCAGCCAACTAGCGGGGGGGCCGGGAGATACGCAGTATTTT.

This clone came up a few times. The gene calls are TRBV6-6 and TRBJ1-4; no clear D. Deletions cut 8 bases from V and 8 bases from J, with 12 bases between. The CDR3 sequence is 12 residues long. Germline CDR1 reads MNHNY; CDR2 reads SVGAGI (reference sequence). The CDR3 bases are TGTGCCAGCGCCCCGGGGAGGGAAAAACTGTTTTTT. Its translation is CASAPGREKLFF.

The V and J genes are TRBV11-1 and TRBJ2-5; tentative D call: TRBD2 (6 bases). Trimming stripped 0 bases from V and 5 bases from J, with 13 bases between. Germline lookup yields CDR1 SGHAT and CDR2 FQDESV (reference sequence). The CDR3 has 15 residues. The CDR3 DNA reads TGTGCCAGCAGCTTAGCGCCGGACGGAGGGGAGACCCAGTACTTC. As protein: CASSLAPDGGETQYF. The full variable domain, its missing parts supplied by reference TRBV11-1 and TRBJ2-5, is EAEVAQSPRYKITEKSQAVAFWCDPISGHATLYWYRQILGQGPELLVQFQDESVVDDSQLPKDRFSAERLKGVDSTLKIQPAELGDSAMYLCASSLAPDGGETQYFGPGTRLLVL.

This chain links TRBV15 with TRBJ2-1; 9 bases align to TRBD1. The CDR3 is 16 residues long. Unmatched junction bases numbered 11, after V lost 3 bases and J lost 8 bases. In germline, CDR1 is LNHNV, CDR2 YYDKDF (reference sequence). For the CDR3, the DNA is TGTGCCACCAGCAGTGGCTGGACAGGGGCGGGGGATGAGCAGTTCTTC. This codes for CATSSGWTGAGDEQFF.

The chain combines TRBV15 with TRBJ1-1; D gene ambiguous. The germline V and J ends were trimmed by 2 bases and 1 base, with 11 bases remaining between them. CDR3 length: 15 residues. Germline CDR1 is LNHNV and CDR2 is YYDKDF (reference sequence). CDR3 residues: CATSRHPQENTEAFF. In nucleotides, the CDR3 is TGTGCCACCAGCAGACACCCCCAGGAGAACACTGAAGCTTTCTTT.

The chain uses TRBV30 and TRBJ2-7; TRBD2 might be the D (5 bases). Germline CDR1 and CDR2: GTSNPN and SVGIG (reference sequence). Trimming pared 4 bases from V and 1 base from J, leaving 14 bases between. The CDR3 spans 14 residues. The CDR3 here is CAWNPGIPSYEQYF. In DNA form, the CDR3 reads TGTGCCTGGAATCCGGGGATCCCATCCTACGAGCAGTACTTC.

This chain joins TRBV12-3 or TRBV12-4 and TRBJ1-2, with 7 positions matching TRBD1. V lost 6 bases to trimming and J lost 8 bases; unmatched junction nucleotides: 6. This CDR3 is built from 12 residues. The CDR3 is CASRYTGAGYTF. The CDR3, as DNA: TGTGCCAGCAGATATACAGGGGCCGGCTACACCTTC.

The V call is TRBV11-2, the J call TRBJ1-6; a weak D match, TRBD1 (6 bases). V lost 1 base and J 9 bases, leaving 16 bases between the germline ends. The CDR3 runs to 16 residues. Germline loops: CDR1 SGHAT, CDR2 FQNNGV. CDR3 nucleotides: TGTGCCAGCAGCTTAGTACAGGGTGGTGGAAGTTCACCCCTCCACTTT. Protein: CASSLVQGGGSSPLHF.

The DNA of the CDR3 is TGCGCCAGCAGCCAACCCGGGACAGGCAACTTTGAAGCTTTCTTT. Translating it yields CASSQPGTGNFEAFF. The V call is TRBV4-1, the J call TRBJ1-1; 8 bases match TRBD1. The germline V gene encodes CDR1 MGHRA and CDR2 YSYEKL. The V segment lost 2 bases and the J segment 7 bases; nucleotides outside the gene matches: 9. This CDR3 contains 15 residues.

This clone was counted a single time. In DNA, the CDR3 is TGTGCCAGCAGCCCGCGGACAGTTTTGGATCTCTATGGCTACACCTTC. It yields the protein CASSPRTVLDLYGYTF. The chain links TRBV7-8 to TRBJ1-2; possibly TRBD1 for D (6 bases). The CDR3 is 16 amino acids. V was cut by 5 bases and J by 4 bases, with 20 bases left in between. Germline V gene lookup returns CDR1 SGHVS and CDR2 FQNEAQ.

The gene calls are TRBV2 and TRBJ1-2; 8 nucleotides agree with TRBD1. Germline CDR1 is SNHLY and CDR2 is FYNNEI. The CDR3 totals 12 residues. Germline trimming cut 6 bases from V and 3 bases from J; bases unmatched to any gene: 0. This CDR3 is CASRGQDYGYTF. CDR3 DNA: TGTGCCAGCAGGGGACAGGACTATGGCTACACCTTC.

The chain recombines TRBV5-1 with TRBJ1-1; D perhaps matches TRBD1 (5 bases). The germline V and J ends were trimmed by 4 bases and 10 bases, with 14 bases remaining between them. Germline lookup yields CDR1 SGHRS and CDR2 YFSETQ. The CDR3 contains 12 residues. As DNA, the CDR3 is TGCGCCAGCAGCCAAATGGGGGAGGCAGCTTTCTTT. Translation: CASSQMGEAAFF.

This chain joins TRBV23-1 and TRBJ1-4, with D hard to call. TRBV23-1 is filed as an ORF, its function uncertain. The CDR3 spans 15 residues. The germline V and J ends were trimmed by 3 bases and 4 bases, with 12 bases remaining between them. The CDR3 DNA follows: TGCGCCAGCAGTCACACTGACGGGAATAATGAAAAACTGTTTTTT. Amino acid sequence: CASSHTDGNNEKLFF.

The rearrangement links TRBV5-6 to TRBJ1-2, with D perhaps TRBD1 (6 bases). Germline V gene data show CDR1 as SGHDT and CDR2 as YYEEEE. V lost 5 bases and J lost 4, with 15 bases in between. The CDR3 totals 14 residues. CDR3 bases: TGTGCCAGCAGATCGGACAGAACGATCTATGGCTACACCTTC. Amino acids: CASRSDRTIYGYTF.